These 3 T cell receptor beta chains share one sample of origin, sequenced in a study of control samples from healthy donors and cancer patients. The method was immunoSEQ multiplex PCR; TCRdb's version includes in-frame clones alone and lacks a portion of them. The table has approximately 130,000 clones, 87% seen once. Sequencing was carried out using blood. The receptors derive from a man between 25 and 39 years old in good health.

This clone was found once. V usage is TRBV5-6 and J usage is TRBJ2-2; D remains ambiguous. The CDR3 is made up of 15 amino acids. CDR1 SGHDT and CDR2 YYEEEE come from the germline V gene. V gave up 4 bases and J gave up 1 base, with 11 bases separating them. CDR3 nucleotide sequence: TGTGCCAGCAGCCCACGGGCGAAGAACACCGGGGAGCTGTTTTTT. It codes for CASSPRAKNTGELFF.

The V gene is TRBV30, the J gene TRBJ2-2; D is uncertain. V lost 1 base and J 3 bases, leaving 6 bases between the germline ends. CDR1 GTSNPN and CDR2 SVGIG come from the germline V gene (reference sequence). CDR3 length: 13 residues. CDR3 DNA: TGTGCCTGGAGTGGGGGATACACCGGGGAGCTGTTTTTT. Translation gives CAWSGGYTGELFF.

The chain uses TRBV7-6 and TRBJ2-1; TRBD1 aligns across 8 bases. The germline CDR1 and CDR2 sequences are SGHVS and FNYEAQ. With V trimmed by 6 bases and J by 4 bases, 8 bases remained unmatched. The CDR3 totals 15 residues. CDR3: CASSSGTGGYNEQFF. CDR3 in DNA: TGTGCCAGCAGTTCCGGGACAGGTGGATACAATGAGCAGTTCTTC.